Each of the 29 T cell receptor beta chains below was sequenced from the same sample in a study of blood T cell repertoires in COVID-19. TCRdb keeps only in-frame clones here, not all; method: immunoSEQ multiplex PCR. The table shows roughly 250,000 clones, with about 87% occurring only once. Material: peripheral blood. The receptors shown here come from a man in his sixties who had recovered from COVID-19.

The CDR3 DNA reads TGTGCCAGCAGCCAGCTCCGACGAGGTTATAATTCACCCCTCCACTTT. Residues: CASSQLRRGYNSPLHF. V and J are TRBV3-1 (or the pseudogene TRBV3-2) and TRBJ1-6; D is unresolved. This CDR3 is 16 amino acids long. V lost 3 bases to trimming and J lost 4 bases, with 13 bases between them. CDR1 and CDR2 from the germline V gene are LGHDT and YNNKEL (reference sequence).

V gene TRBV5-4 combines with J gene TRBJ2-7; D is unclear. The germline V gene encodes CDR1 SGHNT and CDR2 YYREEE (reference sequence). Trimming stripped 4 bases from V and 0 bases from J, with 8 bases between. CDR3 length: 13 amino acids. This CDR3 reads CASSRPGSYEQYF. CDR3 sequence (DNA): TGTGCCAGCAGCCGGCCAGGCTCCTACGAGCAGTACTTC.

V usage is TRBV7-6 and J usage is TRBJ2-6; 11 nucleotides agree with TRBD1. The CDR3 has 20 residues. Trimming removed 3 bases from V and 0 bases from J; junction bases left unmatched: 10. Germline CDR1 and CDR2: SGHVS and FNYEAQ. In DNA form, the CDR3 reads TGTGCCAGCAGCTTCGGGACAGGGGGAGTGAGGGTCTCTGGGGCCAACGTCCTGACTTTC. This sequence encodes CASSFGTGGVRVSGANVLTF.

The chain links TRBV7-3 to TRBJ2-5; 7 bases agree with TRBD1. The CDR3 runs to 15 residues. Losses at the gene ends were 4 bases for V and 2 bases for J; bases not matched to a gene: 7. Germline CDR1 is SGHTA and CDR2 is FQGTGA. For the CDR3, the DNA is TGTGCCAGCAGCTCCCCCCGGGGACAGCAAGAGACCCAGTACTTC. Protein sequence: CASSSPRGQQETQYF.

This clone showed up just once. V gene TRBV6-6 combines with J gene TRBJ2-3; 8 bases line up with TRBD1. Germline V lookup: CDR1 MNHNY, CDR2 SVGAGI (reference sequence). Germline trimming cut 6 bases from V and 2 bases from J; bases unmatched to any gene: 7. This CDR3 contains 15 residues. This chain's CDR3 is CASSFLGQDTDTQYF. The CDR3 DNA sequence: TGTGCCAGCAGCTTTTTGGGACAGGACACAGATACGCAGTATTTT.

V is TRBV4-2 and J is TRBJ1-4, with TRBD1 as a possible D gene (6 bases). Germline loops: CDR1 LGHNA, CDR2 YNFKEQ. V was clipped by 4 bases and J by 6 bases, with 21 bases between them. This CDR3 contains 17 residues. CDR3 sequence: CASSPRVTGKGYEKLFF. CDR3 nucleotide sequence: TGTGCCAGCAGCCCAAGAGTTACAGGGAAAGGGTATGAAAAACTGTTTTTT.

The rearrangement uses TRBV19 and TRBJ1-6; 8 positions match TRBD1. The CDR3 contains 15 residues. V lost 5 bases and J lost 6; bases outside the gene matches: 6. Germline values: CDR1 LNHDA, CDR2 SQIVND (reference sequence). The CDR3 is CASSVGQGSNSPLHF. CDR3 DNA sequence: TGTGCCAGTAGTGTCGGACAGGGATCTAATTCACCCCTCCACTTT.

The rearrangement uses TRBV6-5 and TRBJ1-4, with 8 bases identical to TRBD1. With V trimmed by 7 bases and J by 5 bases, 0 bases remained unmatched. Per germline, CDR1 MNHEY and CDR2 SVGAGI. CDR3 size: 12 residues. CDR3 in DNA: TGTGCCAGCACAGGGGGCAATGAAAAACTGTTTTTT. Its translation: CASTGGNEKLFF.

The table lists this clone with a count of one. The same CDR3 can be traced to other DNA sequences in this sample. The chain has TRBV6-5 and TRBJ1-4; 8 bases are shared with TRBD1. Looked up from germline, CDR1 is MNHEY and CDR2 is SVGAGI. This CDR3 is built from 14 residues. J gave up 7 bases and V 3 bases, and 4 bases lay outside the gene matches. In DNA, the CDR3 is TGTGCCAGCAGTTATGGACAGGGAGGTGAAAAACTGTTTTTT. Encoded protein: CASSYGQGGEKLFF.

The rearrangement links TRBV6-5 to TRBJ2-4; the match to TRBD1 covers 7 bases. V lost 8 bases to trimming and J lost 2 bases; unmatched junction nucleotides: 3. Germline CDR1 MNHEY, CDR2 SVGAGI. The CDR3 loop spans 13 amino acids. The CDR3 coding sequence is TGTGCCAGCGGGACAGCGCCCAAAAACATTCAGTACTTC. It yields the protein CASGTAPKNIQYF.

The V and J genes are TRBV5-1 and TRBJ2-7; weak D call: TRBD2 (5 bases). The CDR3 sequence is 14 residues long. V was shortened by 0 bases and J by 5 bases, with 12 bases between the two germline ends. Germline values: CDR1 SGHRS, CDR2 YFSETQ. This CDR3 reads CASSLGGWYHEQYF. DNA for the CDR3: TGCGCCAGCAGCTTGGGCGGGTGGTACCACGAGCAGTACTTC. The whole variable domain, filled in from reference TRBV5-1 and TRBJ2-7, reads KAGVTQTPRYLIKTRGQQVTLSCSPISGHRSVSWYQQTPGQGLQFLFEYFSETQRNKGNFPGRFSGRQFSNSRSEMNVSTLELGDSALYLCASSLGGWYHEQYFGPGTRLTVT.

The chain joins TRBV7-2 to TRBJ2-1; 8 nucleotides agree with TRBD1. Germline V gives CDR1 SGHTA, CDR2 FQGNSA. Trimming took 0 bases from V and 4 from J; bases not matched to a gene: 5. This CDR3 contains 16 residues. The CDR3 DNA reads TGTGCCAGCAGCTTAGCCTGGGACAGGAAATACAATGAGCAGTTCTTC. It yields the protein CASSLAWDRKYNEQFF.

This clone was detected a few times. The rearrangement joins TRBV7-9 to TRBJ2-7; a possible D gene is TRBD1 (5 bases). CDR1 is SEHNR and CDR2 is FQNEAQ in the germline V gene (reference sequence). V was cut by 5 bases and J by 2 bases, with 13 bases left in between. The CDR3 sequence is 14 residues long. The CDR3: CASSLRTLPYEQYF. The CDR3 nucleotides read TGTGCCAGCAGCCTCCGGACACTGCCCTACGAGCAGTACTTC. Full variable domain (rest looked up from reference TRBV7-9 and TRBJ2-7): DTGVSQNPRHKITKRGQNVTFRCDPISEHNRLYWYRQTLGQGPEFLTYFQNEAQLEKSRLLSDRFSAERPKGSFSTLEIQRTEQGDSAMYLCASSLRTLPYEQYFGPGTRLTVT.

V and J are TRBV30 and TRBJ2-3; 7 bases align to TRBD1. Germline CDR1 reads GTSNPN; CDR2 reads SVGIG (reference sequence). After removal of 2 bases from V and 0 bases from J, the junction contained 5 bases not matched to a gene. The CDR3 consists of 15 residues. Here the CDR3 reads CAWSPGTASTDTQYF. The CDR3, as DNA: TGTGCCTGGAGTCCGGGGACAGCTAGCACAGATACGCAGTATTTT.

The chain has TRBV2 and TRBJ2-3, with 8 bases identical to TRBD1. CDR1 and CDR2 from the germline V gene are SNHLY and FYNNEI. The CDR3 runs to 18 residues. The ends lost 6 bases at V and 6 bases at J; junction bases unmatched: 20. In nucleotides, the CDR3 is TGTGCCAGCAGGGGTGACAGGGGAAGGGCACTACGGGCTGATACGCAGTATTTT. This sequence encodes CASRGDRGRALRADTQYF. Based on the CDR3 plus reference TRBV2 and TRBJ2-3, the full variable domain is EPEVTQTPSHQVTQMGQEVILRCVPISNHLYFYWYRQILGQKVEFLVSFYNNEISEKSEIFDDQFSVERPDGSNFTLKIRSTKLEDSAMYFCASRGDRGRALRADTQYFGPGTRLTVL.

The chain carries TRBV7-2 and TRBJ1-6; D is ambiguous. The CDR3 is made up of 16 amino acids. CDR1 and CDR2 (germline): SGHTA, FQGNSA. Trimming left V 4 bases short and J 7 bases short, with 17 bases between. CDR3 sequence reads: CASSSTEVLRNSPLHF. Written as DNA, the CDR3 is TGTGCCAGCAGCTCCACAGAAGTCTTAAGGAATTCACCCCTCCACTTT.

The chain combines TRBV3-1 (or the pseudogene TRBV3-2) with TRBJ1-1; tentative D call: TRBD1 (5 bases). Germline V gene data show CDR1 as LGHDT and CDR2 as YNNKEL (reference sequence). The CDR3 totals 17 residues. V was cut by 4 bases and J by 2 bases, with 20 bases left in between. In DNA form, the CDR3 reads TGTGCCAGCAGCCGCCACACCAACCCGACAGTAAACACTGAAGCTTTCTTT. Residues: CASSRHTNPTVNTEAFF.

The chain recombines TRBV4-2 with TRBJ1-4, with a weak D call TRBD1 (5 bases). Germline V gene data show CDR1 as LGHNA and CDR2 as YNFKEQ. V shed 2 bases and J shed 1 base, with 17 bases lying between them. This CDR3 region has 18 residues. In DNA form, the CDR3 reads TGTGCCAGCAGCCAAACTTTAGGTTGGGGGGGAACTAATGAAAAACTGTTTTTT. Translation gives CASSQTLGWGGTNEKLFF.

This sequence joins TRBV6-5 and TRBJ1-5, with D possibly TRBD1 on 5 matching bases. The CDR3 runs to 13 residues. V was pared by 8 bases and J by 6 bases, with 14 bases between. Per germline, CDR1 MNHEY and CDR2 SVGAGI. For the CDR3, the DNA is TGTGCCAGCGGGAGGACATTTGGTCAGCCCCAGCATTTT. It yields the protein CASGRTFGQPQHF.

The V and J genes are TRBV5-1 and TRBJ1-4, with TRBD1 matching over 8 bases. CDR3 length equals 15 residues. Germline V gene data show CDR1 as SGHRS and CDR2 as YFSETQ. V lost 7 bases, J lost 0 bases, and 5 bases stayed unmatched. CDR3 region: CASHGQGTTNEKLFF. CDR3 nucleotide sequence: TGCGCCAGCCACGGACAGGGCACAACTAATGAAAAACTGTTTTTT.

This rearrangement joins TRBV7-2 to TRBJ2-2; possible D gene TRBD2, 7 bases. The length of the CDR3 is 18 residues. Germline V gives CDR1 SGHTA, CDR2 FQGNSA. The V and J ends lost 0 bases and 6 bases respectively, with 20 bases between them. The CDR3 is CASSLAIELAGGPGELFF. CDR3 in DNA: TGTGCCAGCAGCTTAGCGATAGAACTAGCCGGGGGGCCCGGGGAGCTGTTTTTT.

This clone was detected only once. The chain couples TRBV29-1 to TRBJ2-3, with 7 bases that match TRBD1. The CDR3 runs to 11 residues. Germline V gene data show CDR1 as SQVTM and CDR2 as ANQGSEA. Losses at the gene ends were 7 bases for V and 12 bases for J; bases not matched to a gene: 10. The CDR3 DNA is TGCAGCGCCCGACAGGGATCAGATCAGTATTTT. Amino acid sequence: CSARQGSDQYF.

In its sample, this clone was seen a few times. CDR3 loop: CASSFGTAGDEQYF. CDR3 nucleotide sequence: TGCGCCAGCAGCTTCGGGACAGCCGGAGACGAGCAGTACTTC. J is TRBJ2-7 and V is TRBV5-1; 7 bases map to TRBD1. This CDR3 is built from 14 residues. V lost 2 bases to trimming and J lost 5 bases; unmatched junction nucleotides: 7. Germline lookup yields CDR1 SGHRS and CDR2 YFSETQ.

This clone was seen a single time. The genes are TRBV7-9 and TRBJ2-1; possibly TRBD2 for D (5 bases). Trimming took off 1 base at V and 7 bases at J, with 17 bases between the two ends. The CDR3 consists of 16 residues. In germline, CDR1 is SEHNR, CDR2 FQNEAQ (reference sequence). CDR3 amino acids: CASSLDFGVSGNEQFF. Here the CDR3 DNA reads TGTGCCAGCAGCTTAGATTTCGGGGTCTCGGGTAATGAGCAGTTCTTC.

The V call is TRBV4-2, the J call TRBJ2-4, with unresolved D. Per the germline V gene, CDR1 is LGHNA and CDR2 is YNFKEQ. This CDR3 is built from 15 residues. Deletions cut 0 bases from V and 1 base from J, with 7 bases between. CDR3 in DNA: TGTGCCAGCAGCCAAGACGGCAGGGCCAAAAACATTCAGTACTTC. This sequence encodes CASSQDGRAKNIQYF.

This chain joins TRBV5-5 and TRBJ2-5; 9 bases are a match to TRBD2. Germline loops: CDR1 SGHKS, CDR2 YYEKEE (reference sequence). This CDR3 spans 16 amino acids. Losses at the gene ends were 4 bases for V and 4 bases for J; bases not matched to a gene: 11. CDR3 coding DNA: TGTGCCAGCAGCAGCGCGGAGCGGGGGGTCGGAGAGACCCAGTACTTC. This gives the protein CASSSAERGVGETQYF. The variable domain in full, with the rest retrieved from reference TRBV5-5 and TRBJ2-5, is DAGVTQSPTHLIKTRGQQVTLRCSPISGHKSVSWYQQVLGQGPQFIFQYYEKEERGRGNFPDRFSARQFPNYSSELNVNALLLGDSALYLCASSSAERGVGETQYFGPGTRLLVL.

The chain joins TRBV2 to TRBJ2-1; 11 bases fit TRBD2. Trimming cost V 6 bases and J 9 bases; bases outside gene matches: 4. Germline CDR1 SNHLY, CDR2 FYNNEI. This CDR3 contains 13 residues. CDR3 amino acids: CASRVAGGPEQFF. CDR3 DNA: TGTGCCAGCAGGGTAGCGGGGGGGCCTGAGCAGTTCTTC. Based on the CDR3 plus reference TRBV2 and TRBJ2-1, the full variable domain is EPEVTQTPSHQVTQMGQEVILRCVPISNHLYFYWYRQILGQKVEFLVSFYNNEISEKSEIFDDQFSVERPDGSNFTLKIRSTKLEDSAMYFCASRVAGGPEQFFGPGTRLTVL.

This chain connects TRBV6-2 or TRBV6-3 to TRBJ2-3; 8 bases map to TRBD1. Germline V gene data show CDR1 as MNHEY and CDR2 as SVGEGT. The CDR3 has 15 amino acids. Losses at the gene ends were 2 bases for V and 3 bases for J; bases not matched to a gene: 4. CDR3 region: CASSYRDRRTDTQYF. The CDR3 DNA reads as TGTGCCAGCAGTTACCGGGACAGGAGAACAGATACGCAGTATTTT.

The chain recombines TRBV9 with TRBJ1-3, with D unclear. Germline V CDR1 and CDR2: SGDLS, YYNGEE. Deletions cut 0 bases from V and 1 base from J, with 5 bases between. The CDR3 is made up of 14 amino acids. The CDR3 coding sequence is TGTGCCAGCAGCGTAGGGCAGTCTGGAAACACCATATATTTT. It codes for CASSVGQSGNTIYF.